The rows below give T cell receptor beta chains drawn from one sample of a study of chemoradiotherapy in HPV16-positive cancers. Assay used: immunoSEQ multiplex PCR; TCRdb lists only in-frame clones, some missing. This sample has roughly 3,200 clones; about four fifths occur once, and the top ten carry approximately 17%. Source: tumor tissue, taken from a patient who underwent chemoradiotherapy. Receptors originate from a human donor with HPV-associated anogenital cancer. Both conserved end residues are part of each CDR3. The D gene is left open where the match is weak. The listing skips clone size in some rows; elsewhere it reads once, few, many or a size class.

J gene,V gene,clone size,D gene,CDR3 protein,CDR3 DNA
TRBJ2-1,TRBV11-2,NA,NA,CASSLTAYNEQFF,TGTGCCAGCAGCTTGACCGCCTACAATGAGCAGTTCTTC
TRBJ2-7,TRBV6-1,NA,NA,CASSVGGSGAEEQYF,TGTGCCAGCAGTGTGGGCGGGTCCGGGGCGGAGGAGCAGTACTTC
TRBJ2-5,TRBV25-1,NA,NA,CASSERGHQETQYF,TGTGCCAGCAGTGAGAGGGGCCACCAAGAGACCCAGTACTTC
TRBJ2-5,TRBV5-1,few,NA,CASSLAGGETQYF,TGCGCCAGCAGCTTGGCAGGGGGGGAGACCCAGTACTTC
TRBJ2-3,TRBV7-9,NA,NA,CASSLGWVENTDTQYF,TGTGCCAGCAGCTTAGGGTGGGTAGAGAACACAGATACGCAGTATTTT
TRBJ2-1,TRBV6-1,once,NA,CASSEGGRYNEQFF,TGTGCCAGCAGTGAGGGGGGCCGATACAATGAGCAGTTCTTC
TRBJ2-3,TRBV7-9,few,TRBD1,CASSPGGTGADTQYF,TGTGCCAGCAGCCCAGGGGGGACAGGGGCAGATACGCAGTATTTT
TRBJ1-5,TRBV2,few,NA,CASKGYSNQPQHF,TGTGCCAGCAAGGGTTATAGCAATCAGCCCCAGCATTTT
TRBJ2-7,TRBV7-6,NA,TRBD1,CASSLQTGGLNEQYF,TGTGCCAGCAGCTTACAGACAGGGGGCCTCAACGAGCAGTACTTC
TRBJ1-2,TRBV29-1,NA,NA,CSVVGRGNYGYTF,TGCAGCGTTGTTGGCAGGGGAAACTATGGCTACACCTTC
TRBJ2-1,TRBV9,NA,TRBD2,CASSPTWTSGGTSYNEQFF,TGTGCCAGCAGCCCTACCTGGACTAGCGGGGGTACCTCCTACAATGAGCAGTTCTTC
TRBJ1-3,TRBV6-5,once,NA,CASMREDRGNTIYF,TGTGCCAGCATGAGGGAGGACAGAGGAAACACCATATATTTT
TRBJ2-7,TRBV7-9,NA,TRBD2,CASSFRVGSSGYWDEQYF,TGTGCCAGCAGCTTCAGAGTGGGATCTAGCGGCTACTGGGACGAGCAGTACTTC
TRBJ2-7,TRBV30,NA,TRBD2,CAWSPTPTSGRWYEQYF,TGTGCCTGGAGTCCCACCCCGACTAGCGGGAGATGGTACGAGCAGTACTTC
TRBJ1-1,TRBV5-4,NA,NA,CASSLSQEVTEAFF,TGTGCCAGCAGCTTGTCACAGGAGGTCACTGAAGCTTTCTTT
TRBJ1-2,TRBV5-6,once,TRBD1,CASTPWTGGRDGYTF,TGTGCCAGCACCCCATGGACAGGGGGCCGGGATGGCTACACCTTC
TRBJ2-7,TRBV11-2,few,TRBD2,CASSRGIGEGYEQYF,TGTGCCAGCAGCCGCGGGATCGGGGAGGGTTACGAGCAGTACTTC
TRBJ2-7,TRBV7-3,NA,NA,CASSSRGPYYYEQYF,TGTGCCAGCAGCTCCCGGGGACCCTACTACTACGAGCAGTACTTC
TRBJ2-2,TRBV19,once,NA,CASSRGRAGELFF,TGTGCCAGTAGTAGGGGCAGGGCCGGGGAGCTGTTTTTT
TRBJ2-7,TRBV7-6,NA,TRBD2,CASSRSAGTSAISYEQYF,TGTGCCAGCAGCCGTTCCGCGGGAACTAGCGCTATCTCCTACGAGCAGTACTTC
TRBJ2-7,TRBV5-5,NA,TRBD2,CASSLEGGRAAYEQYF,TGTGCCAGCAGCTTGGAAGGCGGGAGGGCGGCCTACGAGCAGTACTTC
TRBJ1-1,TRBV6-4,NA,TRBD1,CASSAGDSSEAFF,TGTGCCAGCAGTGCTGGGGACAGCAGTGAAGCTTTCTTT
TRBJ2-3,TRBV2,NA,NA,CASSGGKVTDTQYF,TGTGCCAGCAGTGGGGGGAAGGTAACAGATACGCAGTATTTT
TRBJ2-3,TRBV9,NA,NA,CASSARLADTQYF,TGTGCCAGCAGCGCCCGACTTGCAGATACGCAGTATTTT
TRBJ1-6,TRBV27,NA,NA,CATARRSSYNSPLHF,TGTGCCACCGCCAGGAGGAGCTCCTATAATTCACCCCTCCACTTT
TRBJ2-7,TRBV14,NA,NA,CASSQASYEQYF,TGTGCCAGCAGCCAAGCGAGCTACGAGCAGTACTTC
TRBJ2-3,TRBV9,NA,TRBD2,CASSVSSGDTDTQYF,TGTGCCAGCAGCGTCTCTAGCGGTGACACAGATACGCAGTATTTT
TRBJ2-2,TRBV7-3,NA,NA,CASSPGAGIANTGELFF,TGTGCCAGCAGCCCAGGTGCCGGGATAGCGAACACCGGGGAGCTGTTTTTT
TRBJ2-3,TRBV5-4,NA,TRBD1,CASSLGQGADTQYF,TGTGCCAGCAGCTTGGGACAGGGGGCAGATACGCAGTATTTT
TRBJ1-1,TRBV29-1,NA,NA,CSAQDRNTEAFF,TGCAGCGCCCAGGACAGGAACACTGAAGCTTTCTTT
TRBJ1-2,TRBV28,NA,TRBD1,CASSLGQRGYTF,TGTGCCAGCAGTTTGGGACAGCGAGGCTACACCTTC
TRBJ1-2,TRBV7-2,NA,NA,CASSSQSRPPTNPYGYTF,TGTGCCAGCAGCTCTCAATCAAGACCCCCGACTAATCCCTATGGCTACACCTTC
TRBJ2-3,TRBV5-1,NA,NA,CASSPTGTSGDTQYF,TGCGCCAGCAGCCCTACCGGGACCAGCGGAGATACGCAGTATTTT
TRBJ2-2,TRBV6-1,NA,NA,CASRGLSNTGELFF,TGTGCCAGCAGGGGACTTTCGAACACCGGGGAGCTGTTTTTT
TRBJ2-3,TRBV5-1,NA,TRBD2,CASSQTGLAGGRHTDTQYF,TGCGCCAGCAGCCAAACGGGACTAGCGGGGGGCCGTCACACAGATACGCAGTATTTT
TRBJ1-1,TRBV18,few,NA,CASSPFPTVNTEAFF,TGTGCCAGCTCACCCTTCCCGACGGTGAACACTGAAGCTTTCTTT
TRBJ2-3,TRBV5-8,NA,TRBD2,CASSRREAYTDTQYF,TGTGCCAGCAGCCGGCGGGAGGCCTACACAGATACGCAGTATTTT